What follows describes a single T cell receptor beta chain. Its antigen is currently unknown. TCRdb's copy holds only in-frame clones and misses some; the assay was immunoSEQ multiplex PCR. The sample yields about 33,000 clones, roughly 89% seen once. The data belong to a study of OX40 agonist ivuxolimab in advanced cancers. CDR3 length equals 16 residues. General study results and limits: Among the lowest peripheral clonal expansion occurred in 0.1-3.0 mg/kg partial responders. Antigens targeted by the expanded peripheral T cells were not determined.

The sequencing used CD4+ or CD8+ T cells sorted from blood, collected in a trial of the OX40 agonist ivuxolimab. The chain has TRBV21-1 and TRBJ2-3; the D call of TRBD2 is as the table states it, not checked on the DNA. TRBV21-1 is a recognized pseudogene. This receptor was taken from an adult with an advanced solid tumor such as melanoma, head and neck, liver or kidney cancer. DNA of the CDR3: TGTGCCAGCAGCAAAGTTCCGGTGATAGCGGGAGATACGCAGTATTTT. Its translation: CASSKVPVIAGDTQYF.